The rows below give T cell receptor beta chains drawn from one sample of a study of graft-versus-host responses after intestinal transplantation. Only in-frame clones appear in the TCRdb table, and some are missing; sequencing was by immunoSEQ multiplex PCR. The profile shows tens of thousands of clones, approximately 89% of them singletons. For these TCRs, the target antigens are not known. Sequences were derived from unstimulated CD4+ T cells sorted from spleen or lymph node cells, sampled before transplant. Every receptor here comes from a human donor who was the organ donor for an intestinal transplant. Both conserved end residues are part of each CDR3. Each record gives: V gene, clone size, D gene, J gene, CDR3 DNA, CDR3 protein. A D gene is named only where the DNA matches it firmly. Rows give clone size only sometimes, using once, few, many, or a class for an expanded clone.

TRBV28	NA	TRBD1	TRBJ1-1	TGTGCCAGCAGTTTCTACGACAGGGGGCGGAACACTGAAGCTTTCTTT	CASSFYDRGRNTEAFF
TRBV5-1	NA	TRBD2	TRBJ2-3	TGCGCCAGCAGCCATAGAATTATAGCGGGGGGGAGGGATACGCAGTATTTT	CASSHRIIAGGRDTQYF
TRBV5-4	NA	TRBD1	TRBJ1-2	TGTGCCAGCAGCACTAACGCCGGACAGGGGGACTATGGCTACACCTTC	CASSTNAGQGDYGYTF
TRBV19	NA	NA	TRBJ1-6	TGTGCCACAAGTGGCGGTCTCTATAATTCACCCCTCCACTTT	CATSGGLYNSPLHF
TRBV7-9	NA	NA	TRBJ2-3	TGTGCCAGCAGCCGGGACACCTTTAGCACAGATACGCAGTATTTT	CASSRDTFSTDTQYF
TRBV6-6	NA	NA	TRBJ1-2	TGTGCCAGCAGTTACCAGAAAGGGAGTGGCTACACCTTC	CASSYQKGSGYTF
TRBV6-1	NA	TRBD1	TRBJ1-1	TGTGCCAGCTTACAGGGGGTGAAGAACACTGAAGCTTTCTTT	CASLQGVKNTEAFF
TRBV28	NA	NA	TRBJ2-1	TGTGCCAGCAGTATCGGGAGAAGCCAGTTCTTC	CASSIGRSQFF
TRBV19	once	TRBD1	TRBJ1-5	TGTGCCAGTAGTATGGGACCGGGACAGGGTATTTCTGGCAATCAGCCCCAGCATTTT	CASSMGPGQGISGNQPQHF
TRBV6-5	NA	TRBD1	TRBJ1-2	TGTGCCAGCAGTCAAATGACAGGGGGCAACAACGGCTACACCTTC	CASSQMTGGNNGYTF
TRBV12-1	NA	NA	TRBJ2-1	TGTGCCAGCAGGAAGAAATTATTGGGAGATGAGCAGTTCTTC	CASRKKLLGDEQFF
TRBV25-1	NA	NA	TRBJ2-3	TGTGCCAGCAGTGAGGTTGGGACACGCACAGATACGCAGTATTTT	CASSEVGTRTDTQYF
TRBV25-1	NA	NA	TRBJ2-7	TGTGCCAGCAGTGAATGGGGGGACGAGCAGTACTTC	CASSEWGDEQYF
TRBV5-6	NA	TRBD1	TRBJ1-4	TGTGCCAGCGGGACAGTCCCAGGGGATGAAAAACTGTTTTTT	CASGTVPGDEKLFF
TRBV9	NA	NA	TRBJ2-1	TGTGCCAGCAGCGTAGTCCTAGCTGGGGAGCAGTTCTTC	CASSVVLAGEQFF
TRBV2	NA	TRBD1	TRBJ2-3	TGTGCCAGCAGCCGAGGACAGGTCACAGATACGCAGTATTTT	CASSRGQVTDTQYF
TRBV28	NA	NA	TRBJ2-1	TGTGCCAGCAGTCCCCTCCTCCTCCACAACAATGAGCAGTTCTTC	CASSPLLLHNNEQFF
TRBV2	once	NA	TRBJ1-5	TGTGCCAGCAGTGTTAGCCAGGGGTGGCAGCCCCAGCATTTT	CASSVSQGWQPQHF
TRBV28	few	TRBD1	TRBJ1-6	TGTGCCAGCAGTTCGATATCCAGGGGGAGCTCCTATAATTCACCCCTCCACTTT	CASSSISRGSSYNSPLHF
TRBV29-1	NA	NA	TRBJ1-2	TGCAGCGTTACACCACTAGGGGGGGACTATGGCTACACCTTC	CSVTPLGGDYGYTF
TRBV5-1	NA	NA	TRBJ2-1	TGCGCCAGCAGCCTTGCGCGGGATTGGAGCAATGAGCAGTTCTTC	CASSLARDWSNEQFF
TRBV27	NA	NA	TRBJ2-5	TGTGCCAGTACGTTTAGGGGGGAGACCCAGTACTTC	CASTFRGETQYF
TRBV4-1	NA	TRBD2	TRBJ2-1	TGCGCCAGCAGCCAAGAATCCCTAGCGGGATCAAATGAGCAGTTCTTC	CASSQESLAGSNEQFF
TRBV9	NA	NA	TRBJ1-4	TGTGCCAGCAGCGTAGTAGGGGGTAATGAAAAACTGTTTTTT	CASSVVGGNEKLFF
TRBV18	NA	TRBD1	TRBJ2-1	TGTGCCAGCTCACTAATAAGGGGGCTAGTTCTTAATGAGCAGTTCTTC	CASSLIRGLVLNEQFF
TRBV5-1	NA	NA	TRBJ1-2	TGCGCCAGCAGCTTGGGATCGGGTGGTAACTATGGCTACACCTTC	CASSLGSGGNYGYTF
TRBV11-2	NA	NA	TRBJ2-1	TGTGCCAGCAGCTTAGTTCGGGGTTGGAATGAGCAGTTCTTC	CASSLVRGWNEQFF
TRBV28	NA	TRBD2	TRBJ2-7	TGTGCCAGCATAGGCCTAGCGGGCTCCTACGAGCAGTACTTC	CASIGLAGSYEQYF
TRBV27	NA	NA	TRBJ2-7	TGTGCCAGCAGTTTAGTTTCCGGGGTTGGGTACGAGCAGTACTTC	CASSLVSGVGYEQYF
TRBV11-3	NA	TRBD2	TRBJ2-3	TGTGCCAGCAGCTTAGACTCCGGGGCGGGGGGATCAGATACGCAGTATTTT	CASSLDSGAGGSDTQYF
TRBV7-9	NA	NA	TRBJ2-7	TGTGCCAGCAGCTTTGGACAGTACGAGCAGTACTTC	CASSFGQYEQYF
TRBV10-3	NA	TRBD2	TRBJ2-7	TGTGCCATCAGTGGGACTAGCGGGGACTACGAGCAGTACTTC	CAISGTSGDYEQYF
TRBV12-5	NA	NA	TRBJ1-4	TGTGCTAGTGGCCCACCTCTTAGCCTTAATGAAAAACTGTTTTTT	CASGPPLSLNEKLFF
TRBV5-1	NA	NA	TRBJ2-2	TGCGCCAGCAGCTTGTTGCAGGCGAACACCGGGGAGCTGTTTTTT	CASSLLQANTGELFF
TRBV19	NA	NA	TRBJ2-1	TGTGCCAGTACCGTCCCCGGGACACTCACCAATGAGCAGTTCTTC	CASTVPGTLTNEQFF
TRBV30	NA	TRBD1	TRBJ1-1	TGTGCCTGGAGGACAGGGGGCTGGGGCACTGAAGCTTTCTTT	CAWRTGGWGTEAFF
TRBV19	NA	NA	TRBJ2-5	TGTGCCAGTGGCGCGGGATCGGAGACCCAGTACTTC	CASGAGSETQYF
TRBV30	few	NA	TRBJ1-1	TGTGCCTGGACCCTCTACAGGAGCACTGAAGCTTTCTTT	CAWTLYRSTEAFF
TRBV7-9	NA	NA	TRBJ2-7	TGTGCCAGCAGCTTAGGGTTGGGGGCAGATTCCTACGAGCAGTACTTC	CASSLGLGADSYEQYF
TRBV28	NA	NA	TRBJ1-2	TGTGCCAGCACCGCAGACAGGTCGGGCTACACCTTC	CASTADRSGYTF
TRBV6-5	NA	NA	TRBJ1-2	TGTGCCAGCAGCCGGGACATCTTGGGTGGCTACACCTTC	CASSRDILGGYTF
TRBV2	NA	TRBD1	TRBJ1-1	TGTGCCAGCAGCTCAGAGGGGGCCGGGAACACTGAAGCTTTCTTT	CASSSEGAGNTEAFF
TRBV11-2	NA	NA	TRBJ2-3	TGTGCCAGCCTAAATGATACGCAGTATTTT	CASLNDTQYF
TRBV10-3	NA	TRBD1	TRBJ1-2	TGTGCCATCAGTGATCGACAGGGGTACTATGGCTACACCTTC	CAISDRQGYYGYTF
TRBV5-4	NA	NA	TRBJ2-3	TGTGCCAGCAGCTTCCGGGTTACTGGCACAGATACGCAGTATTTT	CASSFRVTGTDTQYF